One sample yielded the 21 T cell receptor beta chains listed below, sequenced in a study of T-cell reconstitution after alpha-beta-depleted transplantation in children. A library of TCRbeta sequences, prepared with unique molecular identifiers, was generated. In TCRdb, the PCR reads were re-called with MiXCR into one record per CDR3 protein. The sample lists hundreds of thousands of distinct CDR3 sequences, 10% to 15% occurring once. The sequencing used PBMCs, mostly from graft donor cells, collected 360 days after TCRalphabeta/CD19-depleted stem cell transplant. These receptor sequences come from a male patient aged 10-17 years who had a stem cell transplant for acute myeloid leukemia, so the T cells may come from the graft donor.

The CDR3 is CASSRVVTGLFYEQYF. Here the CDR3 DNA reads TGTGCCAGCAGCCGAGTGGTGACAGGGCTTTTCTACGAGCAGTACTTC. The chain has TRBV7-2 and TRBJ2-7, with 7 bases fitting TRBD1. The CDR3 length is 16 residues. V was clipped by 5 bases and J by 3 bases; unmatched bases: 13. The germline V gene encodes CDR1 SGHTA and CDR2 FQGNSA.

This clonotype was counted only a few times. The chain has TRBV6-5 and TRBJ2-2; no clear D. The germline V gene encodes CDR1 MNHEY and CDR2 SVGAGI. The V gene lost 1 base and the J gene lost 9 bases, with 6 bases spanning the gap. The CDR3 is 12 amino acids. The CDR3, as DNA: TGTGCCAGCAGTTACTTAGGGCGGGAGCTGTTTTTT. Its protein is CASSYLGRELFF.

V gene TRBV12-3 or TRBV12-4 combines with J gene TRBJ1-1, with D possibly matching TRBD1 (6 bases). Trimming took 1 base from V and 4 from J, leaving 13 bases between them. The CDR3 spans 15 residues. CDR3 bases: TGTGCCAGCAGTTTAGAGGCCCAGGGGATCACTGAAGCTTTCTTT. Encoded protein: CASSLEAQGITEAFF.

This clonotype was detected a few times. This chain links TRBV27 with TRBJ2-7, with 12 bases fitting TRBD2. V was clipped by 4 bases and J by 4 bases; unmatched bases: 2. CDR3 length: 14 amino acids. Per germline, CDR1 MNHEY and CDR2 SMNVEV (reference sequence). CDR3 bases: TGTGCCAGCAGTTGGGGGACTAGCGGGTACGAGCAGTACTTC. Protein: CASSWGTSGYEQYF.

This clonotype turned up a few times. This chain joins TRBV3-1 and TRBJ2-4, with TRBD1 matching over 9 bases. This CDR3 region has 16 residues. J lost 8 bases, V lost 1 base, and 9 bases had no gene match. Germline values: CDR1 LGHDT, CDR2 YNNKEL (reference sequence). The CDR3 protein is CASSQALQGAGDIQYF. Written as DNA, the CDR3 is TGTGCCAGCAGCCAAGCTCTACAGGGGGCCGGAGACATTCAGTACTTC.

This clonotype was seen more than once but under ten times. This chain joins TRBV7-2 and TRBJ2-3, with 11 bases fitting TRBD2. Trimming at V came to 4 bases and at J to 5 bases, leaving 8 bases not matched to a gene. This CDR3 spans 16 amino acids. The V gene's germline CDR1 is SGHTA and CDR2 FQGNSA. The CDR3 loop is CASSWWLAGGVDTQYF. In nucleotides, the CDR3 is TGTGCCAGCAGCTGGTGGCTAGCGGGAGGAGTAGATACGCAGTATTTT.

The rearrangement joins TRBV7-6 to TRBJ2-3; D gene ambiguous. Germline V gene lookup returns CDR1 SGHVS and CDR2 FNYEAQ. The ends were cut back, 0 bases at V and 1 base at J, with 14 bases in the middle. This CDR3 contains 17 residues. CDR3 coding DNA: TGTGCCAGCAGCTTAGCCAACTCGCGGCCGGGCACAGATACGCAGTATTTT. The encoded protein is CASSLANSRPGTDTQYF.

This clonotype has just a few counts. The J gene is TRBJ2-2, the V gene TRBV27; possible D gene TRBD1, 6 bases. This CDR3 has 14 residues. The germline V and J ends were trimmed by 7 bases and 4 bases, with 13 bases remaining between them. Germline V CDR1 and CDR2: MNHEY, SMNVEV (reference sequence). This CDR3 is CASTLTGPTGELFF. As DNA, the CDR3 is TGTGCCAGCACCCTAACAGGGCCCACCGGGGAGCTGTTTTTT.

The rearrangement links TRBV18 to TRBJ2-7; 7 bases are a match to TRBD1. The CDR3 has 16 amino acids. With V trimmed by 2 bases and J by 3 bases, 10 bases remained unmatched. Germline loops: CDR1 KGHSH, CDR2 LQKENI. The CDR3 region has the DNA TGTGCCAGCTCACCAGCACTGGGACAGATCTGCTACGAGCAGTACTTC. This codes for CASSPALGQICYEQYF.

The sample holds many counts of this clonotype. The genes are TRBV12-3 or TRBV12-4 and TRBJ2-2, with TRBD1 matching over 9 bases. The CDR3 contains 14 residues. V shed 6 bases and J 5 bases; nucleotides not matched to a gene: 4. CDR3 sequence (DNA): TGTGCCAGCAGAGGGACAGGGCGGACCGGGGAGCTGTTTTTT. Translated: CASRGTGRTGELFF.

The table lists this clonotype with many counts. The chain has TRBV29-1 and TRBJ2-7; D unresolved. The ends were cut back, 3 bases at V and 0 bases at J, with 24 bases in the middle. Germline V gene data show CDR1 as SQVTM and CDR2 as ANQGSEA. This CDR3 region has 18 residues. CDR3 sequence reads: CSVDGLDSGPIGSYEQYF. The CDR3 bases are TGCAGCGTTGACGGGCTAGACTCAGGCCCGATAGGCTCCTACGAGCAGTACTTC.

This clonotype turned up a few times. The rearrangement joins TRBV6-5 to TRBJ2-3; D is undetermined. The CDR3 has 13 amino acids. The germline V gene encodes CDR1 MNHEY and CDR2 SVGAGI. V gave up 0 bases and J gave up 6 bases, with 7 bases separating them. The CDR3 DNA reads TGTGCCAGCAGTTACTCGCAACGGGATACGCAGTATTTT. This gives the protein CASSYSQRDTQYF.

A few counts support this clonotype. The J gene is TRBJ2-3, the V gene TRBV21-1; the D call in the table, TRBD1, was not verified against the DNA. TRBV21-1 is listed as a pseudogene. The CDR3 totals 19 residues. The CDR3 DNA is TGTGCCAGCAGCAAAGTAGAAAGAACCCCCCGGTCGCCGAGGGGAACGCAGTATTTT. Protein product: CASSKVERTPRSPRGTQYF.

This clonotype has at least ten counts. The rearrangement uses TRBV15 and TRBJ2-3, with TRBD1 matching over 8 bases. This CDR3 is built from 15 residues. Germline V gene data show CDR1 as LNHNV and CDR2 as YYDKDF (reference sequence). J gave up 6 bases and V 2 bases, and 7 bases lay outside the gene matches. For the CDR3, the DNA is TGTGCCACCAGCAGAACAGGGGGTGGAACGGATACGCAGTATTTT. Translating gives CATSRTGGGTDTQYF.

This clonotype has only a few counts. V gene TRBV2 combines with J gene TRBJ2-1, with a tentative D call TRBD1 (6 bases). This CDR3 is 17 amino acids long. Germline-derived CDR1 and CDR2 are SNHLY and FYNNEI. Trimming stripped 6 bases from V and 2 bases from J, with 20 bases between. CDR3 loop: CASRRTQGRITYNEQFF. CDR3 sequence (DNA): TGTGCCAGCAGGAGAACACAGGGACGGATTACCTACAATGAGCAGTTCTTC.

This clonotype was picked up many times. CDR3 loop: CSVALGGFNEQFF. CDR3 in DNA: TGCAGCGTCGCCCTGGGTGGGTTCAATGAGCAGTTCTTC. The chain joins TRBV29-1 to TRBJ2-1; D not certain. Trimming took 6 bases from V and 6 from J, leaving 15 bases between them. The CDR3 contains 13 residues. Germline CDR1 is SQVTM and CDR2 is ANQGSEA.

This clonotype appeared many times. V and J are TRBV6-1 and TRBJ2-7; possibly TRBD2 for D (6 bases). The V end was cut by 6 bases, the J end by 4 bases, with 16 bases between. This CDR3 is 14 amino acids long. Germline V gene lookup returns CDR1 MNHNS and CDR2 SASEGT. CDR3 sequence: CASSPFAGRYEQYF. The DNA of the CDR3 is TGTGCCAGCAGCCCCTTCGCGGGACGGTACGAGCAGTACTTC.

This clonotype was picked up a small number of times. Here the CDR3 reads CAALRAGESYEQYF. In DNA, the CDR3 is TGTGCCGCCTTGCGGGCAGGGGAATCCTACGAGCAGTACTTC. The chain recombines TRBV28 with TRBJ2-7; D possibly corresponds to TRBD1 (6 bases). This CDR3 comprises 14 residues. V lost 11 bases to trimming and J lost 1 base, with 18 bases between them. The germline V gene encodes CDR1 MDHEN and CDR2 SYDVKM. Supplemented by reference TRBV28 and TRBJ2-7, the full variable domain reads DVKVTQSSRYLVKRTGEKVFLECVQDMDHENMFWYRQDPGLGLRLIYFSYDVKMKEKGDIPEGYSVSREKKERFSLILESASTNQTSMYLCAALRAGESYEQYFGPGTRLTVT.

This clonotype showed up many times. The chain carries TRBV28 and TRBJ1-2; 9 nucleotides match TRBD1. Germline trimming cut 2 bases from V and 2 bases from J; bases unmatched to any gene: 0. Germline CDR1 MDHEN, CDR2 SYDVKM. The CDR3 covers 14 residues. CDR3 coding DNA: TGTGCCAGCAGTTTAGGGACAGGGAACTATGGCTACACCTTC. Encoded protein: CASSLGTGNYGYTF.

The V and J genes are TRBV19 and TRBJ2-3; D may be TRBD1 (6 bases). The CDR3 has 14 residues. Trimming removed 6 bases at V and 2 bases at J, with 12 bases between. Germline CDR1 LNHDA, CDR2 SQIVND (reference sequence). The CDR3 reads CASSRQAYTDTQYF. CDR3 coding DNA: TGTGCCAGTAGCCGACAGGCCTACACAGATACGCAGTATTTT.

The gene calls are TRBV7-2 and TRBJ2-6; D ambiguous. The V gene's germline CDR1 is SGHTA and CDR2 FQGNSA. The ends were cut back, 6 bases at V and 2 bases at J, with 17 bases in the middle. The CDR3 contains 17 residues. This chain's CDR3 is CASSLLKAIAGANVLTF. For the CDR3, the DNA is TGTGCCAGCAGTCTACTCAAGGCGATTGCTGGGGCCAACGTCCTGACTTTC.